The 25 T cell receptor beta chains in this list originate from one sample, sequenced in a study of T-cell reconstitution after alpha-beta-depleted transplantation in children. As it was prepared, the TCRbeta library received unique molecular identifiers. TCRdb re-called the PCR reads with MiXCR, one entry per CDR3 protein. The data hold about 580,000 distinct CDR3 sequences, with 23% observed a single time. Sequencing was performed on PBMCs, mostly from graft donor cells, taken 360 days after TCRalphabeta/CD19-depleted stem cell transplant. The receptors were sampled from a boy in the first two years of life who had a stem cell transplant for acute myeloid leukemia, so the T cells may come from the graft donor.

The table lists this clonotype with many counts. V is TRBV6-4 and J is TRBJ2-1; 9 nucleotides agree with TRBD2. The CDR3 consists of 15 residues. The V and J ends lost 3 bases and 4 bases, in that order; junction bases with no gene match: 4. The germline V gene has CDR1 MRHNA and CDR2 SNTAGT. CDR3 DNA sequence: TGTGCCAGCAGTGATGAGCTAGCGGGGTACAATGAGCAGTTCTTC. Amino acids: CASSDELAGYNEQFF.

This clonotype has a count of ten or more. This sequence joins TRBV29-1 and TRBJ2-3, with D perhaps matching TRBD2 (6 bases). Germline values: CDR1 SQVTM, CDR2 ANQGSEA. The CDR3 contains 13 residues. The V and J ends lost 4 bases and 2 bases respectively, with 10 bases between them. CDR3 loop: CSVGGGYTDTQYF. CDR3 DNA sequence: TGCAGCGTTGGGGGAGGCTACACAGATACGCAGTATTTT.

V and J are TRBV5-5 and TRBJ2-4; D uncertain. The CDR3 loop spans 15 amino acids. The V gene's germline CDR1 is SGHKS and CDR2 YYEKEE (reference sequence). V lost 0 bases to trimming and J lost 6 bases, with 13 bases between them. CDR3 residues: CASSLGTTNLNIQYF. CDR3 coding DNA: TGTGCCAGCAGCTTGGGCACCACCAATTTAAACATTCAGTACTTC.

The gene calls are TRBV10-2 and TRBJ2-7; possibly TRBD1 for D (5 bases). Germline lookup yields CDR1 WSHSY and CDR2 SAAADI. Trimming cost V 0 bases and J 2 bases, with 14 bases left between them. The CDR3 runs to 16 residues. The DNA for the CDR3 is TGCGCCAGCAGTGAGTCGAAAGCAGGGTGGACCTACGAGCAGTACGTC. Its translation: CASSESKAGWTYEQYV.

For this clonotype: Sequence at one end of the junction differs from germline and may be a read error. The chain joins TRBV29-1 to TRBJ1-5, with unresolved D. This CDR3 region has 13 residues. Germline V gene data show CDR1 as SQVTM and CDR2 as ANQGSEA. This chain's CDR3 is CSVRWGTNQPQLF. Here the CDR3 DNA reads TGCAGCGTTCGGTGGGGAACTAATCAGCCCCAGCTTTTT.

The sample holds a few counts of this clonotype. This chain links TRBV25-1 with TRBJ2-3; D is possibly TRBD1 (6 bases). This CDR3 has 17 amino acids. The germline V gene encodes CDR1 MGHDK and CDR2 SYGVNS. The germline V and J ends were trimmed by 7 bases and 0 bases, with 20 bases remaining between them. The CDR3 bases are TGTGCCAGCACGAAGGTACAGGGAATCAATAGCACAGATACGCAGTATTTT. Translating gives CASTKVQGINSTDTQYF.

This chain connects TRBV4-1 to TRBJ1-1, with a possible D match to TRBD1 (5 bases). Trimming stripped 0 bases from V and 5 bases from J, with 13 bases between. From germline, CDR1 is MGHRA and CDR2 YSYEKL. The CDR3 contains 15 residues. Here the CDR3 DNA reads TGCGCCAGCAGCCAAGATGGTCAGGGAAGGACTGAAGCTTTCTTT. Translating gives CASSQDGQGRTEAFF.

The rearrangement links TRBV5-1 to TRBJ2-3, with D tentatively TRBD2 (6 bases). CDR1 is SGHRS and CDR2 is YFSETQ in the germline V gene. Trimming left V 1 base short and J 5 bases short, with 20 bases between. The CDR3 extends over 17 amino acids. CDR3 protein: CASSLRVLRRGGDTQYF. As DNA, the CDR3 is TGCGCCAGCAGCTTGAGGGTTCTGCGGCGGGGAGGAGATACGCAGTATTTT.

The genes are TRBV12-3 or TRBV12-4 and TRBJ2-1; 8 bases fit TRBD1. The CDR3 loop spans 15 amino acids. V lost 7 bases to trimming and J lost 1 base; unmatched junction nucleotides: 6. CDR3 DNA sequence: TGTGCCAGCACCCAGGACAGGGTGTCCTACAATGAGCAGTTCTTC. Its translation: CASTQDRVSYNEQFF.

The rearrangement links TRBV24-1 to TRBJ2-7; D is possibly TRBD1 or TRBD2 (5 bases each). V gave up 0 bases and J gave up 7 bases, with 30 bases separating them. CDR3 length: 20 amino acids. From germline, CDR1 is KGHDR and CDR2 SFDVKD. The DNA of the CDR3 is TGTGCCACCAGTGATTTGCCTCAGGGATCGGGAAAGGGGATGCCTGGGGAGCAGTACGTC. Protein: CATSDLPQGSGKGMPGEQYV.

This clonotype has a handful of counts. The rearrangement uses TRBV20-1 and TRBJ2-5, with D perhaps TRBD2 (7 bases). The V end was cut by 0 bases, the J end by 2 bases, with 16 bases between. CDR3 size: 16 residues. Looked up from germline, CDR1 is DFQATT and CDR2 is SNEGSKA (reference sequence). The CDR3, as DNA: TGCAGTGCTAGAGACCCTGCGCGGGGGCCTCAAGAGACCCAGTACTTC. This translates into CSARDPARGPQETQYF.

This clonotype was seen many times. This chain links TRBV11-2 with TRBJ2-2; either TRBD1 or TRBD2 may fit D (5 bases each). V was cut by 4 bases and J by 4 bases, with 10 bases left in between. CDR1 is SGHAT, CDR2 FQNNGV, per germline. This CDR3 is 14 amino acids long. The CDR3 reads CASSSGTSTGELFF. As DNA, the CDR3 is TGTGCCAGCAGCTCCGGGACCTCCACCGGGGAGCTGTTTTTT.

This clonotype was picked up many times. This chain joins TRBV20-1 and TRBJ1-1; 7 bases map to TRBD1. This CDR3 spans 14 amino acids. V trimming: 0 bases; J trimming: 2 bases; junction bases outside the gene matches: 3. From germline, CDR1 is DFQATT and CDR2 SNEGSKA (reference sequence). In nucleotides, the CDR3 is TGCAGTGCTAGAGAAAACAGGGGAAACACTGAAGCTTTCTTT. Translating it yields CSARENRGNTEAFF.

This clonotype was picked up many times. The chain combines TRBV10-3 with TRBJ2-1; the D is unclear. Trimming left V 6 bases short and J 7 bases short, with 13 bases between. This CDR3 comprises 13 residues. Germline values: CDR1 ENHRY, CDR2 SYGVKD. CDR3 loop: CAISRPSVNEQFF. The CDR3 nucleotides are TGTGCCATCAGCCGACCGTCGGTGAATGAGCAGTTCTTC.

The rearrangement links TRBV5-1 to TRBJ2-1; D gene ambiguous. The CDR3 runs 13 residues. V gave up 4 bases and J gave up 7 bases, with 12 bases separating them. The germline CDR1 and CDR2 sequences are SGHRS and YFSETQ. This CDR3 reads CASSHDKQNEQFF. For the CDR3, the DNA is TGCGCCAGCAGCCATGATAAACAAAATGAGCAGTTCTTC.

The chain employs TRBV3-1 and TRBJ2-2; a possible D gene is TRBD2 (6 bases). Germline CDR1 is LGHDT and CDR2 is YNNKEL (reference sequence). The CDR3 totals 14 residues. V was pared by 2 bases and J by 6 bases, with 10 bases between. The CDR3 sequence is CASSQRGGSGELFF. Written as DNA, the CDR3 is TGTGCCAGCAGCCAACGTGGGGGGTCCGGGGAGCTGTTTTTT.

This clonotype was counted ten times or more. The chain has TRBV10-3 and TRBJ1-2; TRBD1 is a possible D gene (5 bases). This CDR3 spans 11 amino acids. Germline lookup yields CDR1 ENHRY and CDR2 SYGVKD. Trimming took 9 bases from V and 6 from J, leaving 11 bases between them. The CDR3 protein is CAIALGDGYTF. In nucleotides, the CDR3 is TGTGCCATTGCCTTGGGGGATGGCTACACCTTC.

The chain employs TRBV21-1 and TRBJ1-5; the DNA was not compared with TRBD1, the D call given in the table. TRBV21-1 is reported as a pseudogene. This CDR3 is 18 amino acids long. The CDR3, as DNA: TGTGCCAGCAGCAAACGACAGGGGGCGGTCAAGGTCAATCAGCCCCAGCATTTT. Its translation is CASSKRQGAVKVNQPQHF.

V and J are TRBV4-3 and TRBJ2-1; D is perhaps TRBD1 (5 bases). The CDR3 spans 15 residues. V dropped 7 bases and J dropped 0 bases, with 13 bases sitting between them. The germline CDR1 and CDR2 sequences are LGHNA and YSLEER. As DNA, the CDR3 is TGCGCCAGCATCCGACAGCCAACCTCCTACAATGAGCAGTTCTTC. It codes for CASIRQPTSYNEQFF.

In DNA form, the CDR3 reads TGTGCCAGCAGCTCGACAGGTGGGAACGAGCAGTACTTC. Protein product: CASSSTGGNEQYF. V gene TRBV13 combines with J gene TRBJ2-7, with a possible D match to TRBD1 (6 bases). Germline V lookup: CDR1 PRHDT, CDR2 FYEKMQ (reference sequence). This CDR3 has 13 amino acids. Trimming took off 4 bases at V and 5 bases at J, with 12 bases between the two ends.

The V and J genes are TRBV18 and TRBJ2-7; the D is unclear. Germline V gene sequence: CDR1 KGHSH, CDR2 LQKENI. Trimming shortened V by 1 base and J by 2 bases, and 9 bases separated the two germline ends. The CDR3 covers 14 residues. CDR3 sequence reads: CASSPLPQAYEQYF. The CDR3 nucleotides are TGTGCCAGCTCACCACTACCACAAGCCTACGAGCAGTACTTC.

This chain connects TRBV5-1 to TRBJ2-1; a weak D match, TRBD2 (7 bases). The CDR3 has 14 residues. V was cut by 0 bases and J by 5 bases, with 9 bases left in between. Germline V gene sequence: CDR1 SGHRS, CDR2 YFSETQ. The chain's CDR3 is CASSLEGGNNEQFF. Written as DNA, the CDR3 is TGCGCCAGCAGCTTGGAGGGGGGGAACAATGAGCAGTTCTTC.

Only a few counts were recorded for this clonotype. This chain links TRBV28 with TRBJ1-6, with D unresolved. The CDR3 is 13 amino acids. The V gene's germline CDR1 is MDHEN and CDR2 SYDVKM. The V and J ends lost 4 bases and 9 bases respectively, with 10 bases between them. The CDR3 reads CASSSPPASPLHF. The CDR3 nucleotides read TGTGCCAGCAGTTCCCCCCCGGCTTCACCCCTCCACTTT.

This clonotype has only a few counts. In DNA, the CDR3 is TGTGCCAGCAGTTATAGGACAGGCGTCAATGAAAAACTGTTTTTT. Protein: CASSYRTGVNEKLFF. The rearrangement uses TRBV6-5 and TRBJ1-4; TRBD1 matches 7 bases. With 3 bases clipped from V and 5 bases from J, the junction kept 6 bases outside the gene matches. The germline V gene has CDR1 MNHEY and CDR2 SVGAGI. The CDR3 is made up of 15 amino acids.

This chain links TRBV29-1 with TRBJ2-3, with D hard to call. Germline loops: CDR1 SQVTM, CDR2 ANQGSEA. This CDR3 is 13 amino acids long. V was cut by 5 bases and J by 2 bases, with 11 bases left in between. This CDR3 reads CSVPLTTTDTQYF. In DNA, the CDR3 is TGCAGCGTTCCCCTAACTACCACAGATACGCAGTATTTT.